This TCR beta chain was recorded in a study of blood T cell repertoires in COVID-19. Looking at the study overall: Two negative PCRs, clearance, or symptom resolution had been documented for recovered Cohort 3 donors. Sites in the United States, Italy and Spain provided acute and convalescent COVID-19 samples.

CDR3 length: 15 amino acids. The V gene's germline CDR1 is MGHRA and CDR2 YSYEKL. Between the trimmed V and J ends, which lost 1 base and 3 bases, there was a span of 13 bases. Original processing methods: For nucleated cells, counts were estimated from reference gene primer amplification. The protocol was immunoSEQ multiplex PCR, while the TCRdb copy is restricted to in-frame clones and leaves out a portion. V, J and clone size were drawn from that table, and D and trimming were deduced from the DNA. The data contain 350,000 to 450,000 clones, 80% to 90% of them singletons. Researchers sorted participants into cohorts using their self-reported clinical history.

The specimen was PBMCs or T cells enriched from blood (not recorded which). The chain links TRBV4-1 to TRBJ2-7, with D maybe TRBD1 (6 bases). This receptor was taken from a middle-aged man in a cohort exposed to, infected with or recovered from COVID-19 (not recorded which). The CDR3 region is CASSQAPLGGYEQYF. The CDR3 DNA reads TGCGCCAGCAGCCAAGCACCTCTAGGGGGCTACGAGCAGTACTTC.